The next 3 T cell receptor beta chains were all read from a single sample in a study of blood T cell repertoires in COVID-19. The table came from immunoSEQ multiplex PCR; TCRdb's copy has only in-frame clones and leaves some out. The data show about 100,000 clones, approximately 86% seen once. Sequenced material: PBMCs or T cells enriched from blood (not recorded which). All receptors come from a woman aged 45-60 years who had recovered from COVID-19.

The chain has TRBV6-5 and TRBJ1-3; TRBD1 agrees at 7 bases. The CDR3 has 15 amino acids. Germline assignment: CDR1 MNHEY and CDR2 SVGAGI. With V trimmed by 6 bases and J by 2 bases, 7 bases remained unmatched. CDR3 nucleotide sequence: TGTGCCAGCAGAACAGGGACAGACCCTGGAAACACCATATATTTT. Translation: CASRTGTDPGNTIYF.

The chain has TRBV19 and TRBJ2-1; 11 bases match TRBD1. Germline loops: CDR1 LNHDA, CDR2 SQIVND (reference sequence). After removal of 7 bases from V and 8 bases from J, the junction contained 16 bases not matched to a gene. The CDR3 consists of 17 residues. The CDR3 loop reads CASTPSPGGQGVHEQFF. The CDR3 DNA follows: TGTGCCAGTACCCCCTCGCCAGGGGGACAGGGGGTGCATGAGCAGTTCTTC.

The chain employs TRBV7-9 and TRBJ1-5, with unresolved D. The CDR3 is 13 amino acids. Trimming stripped 5 bases from V and 6 bases from J, with 11 bases between. Germline assignment: CDR1 SEHNR and CDR2 FQNEAQ (reference sequence). The CDR3 nucleotides read TGTGCCAGCAGCCGAGAACTTGCTCAGCCCCAGCATTTT. Translated, it gives CASSRELAQPQHF.